These T cell receptor beta chains were read from a single sample in a study of cytomegalovirus exposure and HLA in healthy donors. Sequencing used immunoSEQ multiplex PCR; TCRdb keeps in-frame clones, though not all of them. The data hold 55,000 to 65,000 clones, with about 93% observed a single time. Sequencing was carried out using PBMCs. Receptors were obtained from a man between 18 and 29 years old in good health and CMV-seronegative. Each CDR3 is given with its conserved first and last residue. The order of the fields is D gene, J gene, clone size, V gene, CDR3 DNA, CDR3 protein. D genes are given only for firm matches. Rows give clone size only sometimes, using once, few, many, or a class for an expanded clone.

TRBD1,TRBJ1-3,.,TRBV11-2,TGTGCCAGCAGCCCCCAGGACAGGGCGGACACCATATATTTT,CASSPQDRADTIYF
TRBD1,TRBJ2-1,.,TRBV29-1,TGCAGCGTGCAACAGGGGGCCTCCTACAATGAGCAGTTCTTC,CSVQQGASYNEQFF
TRBD1,TRBJ1-2,.,TRBV6-5,TGTGCCAGCAGTCGACAGGGTTTTCATGGCTACACCTTC,CASSRQGFHGYTF
TRBD1,TRBJ1-1,.,TRBV28,TGTGCCAGCAGTCACGACAGGGGCCGTCTCACTGAAGCTTTCTTT,CASSHDRGRLTEAFF
TRBD1,TRBJ1-4,.,TRBV28,TGTGCCAGCAGTGTCCGGGACAGCTCTCCAACTAATGAAAAACTGTTTTTT,CASSVRDSSPTNEKLFF
TRBD1,TRBJ1-1,.,TRBV27,TGTGCCAGCAGCTCCATCGGGACAGGGGGCATTGGTACTGAAGCTTTCTTT,CASSSIGTGGIGTEAFF
.,TRBJ2-7,.,TRBV7-2,TGTGCCAGCAGCTTACTAGTATTCGGGGCCTACGAGCAGTACTTC,CASSLLVFGAYEQYF
.,TRBJ2-1,.,TRBV6-1,TGTGCCAGCAGTGAAGAAGTGGAAGCGGAAGCCTACAATGAGCAGTTCTTC,CASSEEVEAEAYNEQFF
TRBD2,TRBJ2-1,.,TRBV5-1,TGCGCCAGCAGCTTGGTTATAGCGGGAACCTACAATGAGCAGTTCTTC,CASSLVIAGTYNEQFF
TRBD2,TRBJ2-7,.,TRBV2,TGTGCCAGCAGTGATGAAGGAAGGACTAGCGGGGCCCTATTGGAGCAGTACTTC,CASSDEGRTSGALLEQYF
TRBD1,TRBJ1-2,.,TRBV11-2,TGTGCCAGCAGCCGGGACAGAAACTATGGCTACACCTTC,CASSRDRNYGYTF
.,TRBJ2-1,.,TRBV13,TGTGCCAGCAGCTCAGACCCTCGACAGTGGTACAATGAGCAGTTCTTC,CASSSDPRQWYNEQFF
TRBD2,TRBJ2-2,.,TRBV28,TGTGCCAGCAGTGAGGGACTAGCGGGACGGAACACCGGGGAGCTGTTTTTT,CASSEGLAGRNTGELFF
.,TRBJ2-5,.,TRBV2,TGTGCCAGCAGTCTAGTGGAGACCCAGTACTTC,CASSLVETQYF
TRBD2,TRBJ2-5,.,TRBV18,TGTGCCAGCTCACCCCCGGGACTACAAGAGACCCAGTACTTC,CASSPPGLQETQYF
TRBD1,TRBJ1-2,.,TRBV28,TGTGCCAGCACACCCGGGACAGGGGGAACTGGCTACACCTTC,CASTPGTGGTGYTF
.,TRBJ1-1,.,TRBV4-1,TGCGCCAGCACCGAGACGGACTCCCCATTCGCTTTCTTT,CASTETDSPFAFF
.,TRBJ1-2,once,TRBV29-1,TGCAGCGCCGGAGAGTCTTATGGCTACACCTTC,CSAGESYGYTF
.,TRBJ1-2,once,TRBV19,TGTGCCAGTTCCTGGGCCCTTAACTATGGCTACACCTTC,CASSWALNYGYTF
TRBD2,TRBJ2-7,.,TRBV6-5,TGTGCCAGCAGTTACTCCCTAGCGGGAGTAAGGTACGAGCAGTACTTC,CASSYSLAGVRYEQYF
TRBD1,TRBJ1-3,.,TRBV27,TGTGCCAGCAGCCTCTACCTAGGGGGCCCTGAGCATTTT,CASSLYLGGPEHF
.,TRBJ2-5,.,TRBV2,TGTGCCAGCAGCCTGAGGGAGACCCAGTACTTC,CASSLRETQYF
TRBD1,TRBJ1-1,.,TRBV15,TGTGCCACCAGCAGAGAAGACAGGGCGAACACTGAAGCTTTCTTT,CATSREDRANTEAFF
.,TRBJ2-3,.,TRBV19,TGTGCCAGTAGTACCCGACTAGGGAGCACAGATACGCAGTATTTT,CASSTRLGSTDTQYF
.,TRBJ2-3,.,TRBV7-9,TGTGCCAGCAGCGACCGTGGGGGCCAGCTCACAGATACGCAGTATTTT,CASSDRGGQLTDTQYF
.,TRBJ2-7,.,TRBV15,TGTGCCACCAGCGGGGACTGGAACTCCTACGAGCAGTACTTC,CATSGDWNSYEQYF
.,TRBJ1-3,.,TRBV6-5,TGTGCCAGCAGTCACCAGATCTCTGGAAACACCATATATTTT,CASSHQISGNTIYF
TRBD2,TRBJ2-1,.,TRBV11-3,TGTGCCAGCAGCTTGGCGGGAGGAAATCAGGAGCAGTTCTTC,CASSLAGGNQEQFF
TRBD1,TRBJ1-5,.,TRBV27,TGTGCCACCCTCTTAACTAGACAGGGCGGGTGGAGGAGCAATCAGCCCCAGCATTTT,CATLLTRQGGWRSNQPQHF
.,TRBJ2-7,.,TRBV6-1,TGTGCCAGCAGTGAGACCAAGCGGGGAGGGGGCTACGAGCAGTACTTC,CASSETKRGGGYEQYF
.,TRBJ2-2,once,TRBV12-1,TGTGCCAGCAGCTTTTGGGGTCGACAGACATTCTTCGCGAACACCGGGGAGCTGTTTTTT,CASSFWGRQTFFANTGELFF